The TCR beta chain under discussion was sequenced for a study of blood T cell repertoires in COVID-19 (dated by TCRdb to about 2020). The study in broad terms: The collaborator samples originated in the United States, Italy and Spain and spanned the acute and convalescent phases of COVID-19. Where available, HLA class I and class II types were taken from metadata supplied by the sample provider and were not determined by assay-based typing. Samples came from the ongoing ImmuneRACE study (first 160 participants) plus 1,254 subjects from 6 global collaborators. Sample metadata almost always included a de-identified subject ID, COVID-19 status, age in years and sex. The material from the prospective study consisted of cDNA or gDNA derived from T cells, B-cell-depleted T cells, or PBMCs. Subjects who had been exposed to COVID-19, were actively infected with it, or had recovered from it provided the deeply sampled blood TCRbeta repertoires that made up the dataset. The repertoires were released in a freely available public database intended as a resource for research on the immune response to SARS-CoV-2.

The collaborating institutions used their own protocols to collect whole blood in K2EDTA tubes. For TCRbeta analysis, collaborators shipped samples as frozen whole blood, isolated PBMCs, or DNA extracted from either of those sample types. A note on this clone: It lacks a known antigen. One base away there is no much larger clone; base qualities are not given.

TCRbeta CDR3 regions were amplified from genomic DNA by means of the immunoSEQ Assay, a bias-controlled multiplex PCR. The study's own analysis went as follows. Nucleated cell counts per sample were estimated from amplification of reference gene primers within the assay. Sequence reads were collapsed and filtered to measure the absolute abundance of every unique TCRbeta CDR3 rearrangement. Productive Simpson clonality was computed per sample as the square root of Simpson's diversity index over productive rearrangements. Here the immuneACCESS table is served through TCRdb, limited to in-frame sequences with V and J called. Missing clones are a known gap in these copies; in checked studies unresolved V genes cover under half, and the rest lacks a known reason. Clone size and the V and J calls come from that table; the DNA yielded D and trimming. This sample holds roughly 59,000 clones; almost 80% were observed only once. Together, the top ten hold 10% to 15% of the sample.

General findings and caveats noted by the study authors: The amount of clinical and demographic metadata varied by source and participant and was provided uncurated.

Sample: peripheral blood. This clonotype was sampled from an elderly man with acute or convalescent COVID-19.

The CDR3 protein: CSVEGNNYGYTF. The base sequence is TGCAGCGTTGAGGGCAATAACTATGGCTACACCTTC. Rearrangement joined TRBV29-1 to TRBJ1-2, with the D gene call left open. V sheds 3 bases and J sheds 1 base, leaving 6 bases between their ends. The CDR3 spans 12 residues, from the cysteine through the phenylalanine. The sequence is cut down to CDR3 DNA, 36 bases in frame from base 1. The germline V gene encodes CDR1 SQVTM and CDR2 ANQGSEA. Outside the CDR3, residues come from the reference TRBV29-1 and TRBJ1-2 proteins, so the full variable domain is: SAVISQKPSRDICQRGTSLTIQCQVDSQVTMMFWYRQQPGQSLTLIATANQGSEATYESGFVIDKFPISRPNLTFSTLTVSNMSPEDSSIYLCSVEGNNYGYTFGSGTRLTVV.